This T cell receptor (beta chain) was recorded in a study of technical replicates of blood from several donors. The germline gives CDR1 LNHNV, CDR2 YYDKDF (reference sequence). Trimming took 5 bases from V and 7 from J; bases not matched to a gene: 5. There are 13 residues in the CDR3. Only in-frame clones appear in the TCRdb table, and some are missing; sequencing was by immunoSEQ multiplex PCR. The sample carries 70,000 to 85,000 clones, 95% to 98% recorded once. This clonotype was sampled from a human donor in good health. The chain couples TRBV15 to TRBJ2-1; 7 nucleotides line up with TRBD2. The sample comprised T cells isolated from PBMCs. DNA for the CDR3: TGTGCCACCAGCGGGCGGGAGATGAATGAGCAGTTCTTC. It translates to CATSGREMNEQFF.